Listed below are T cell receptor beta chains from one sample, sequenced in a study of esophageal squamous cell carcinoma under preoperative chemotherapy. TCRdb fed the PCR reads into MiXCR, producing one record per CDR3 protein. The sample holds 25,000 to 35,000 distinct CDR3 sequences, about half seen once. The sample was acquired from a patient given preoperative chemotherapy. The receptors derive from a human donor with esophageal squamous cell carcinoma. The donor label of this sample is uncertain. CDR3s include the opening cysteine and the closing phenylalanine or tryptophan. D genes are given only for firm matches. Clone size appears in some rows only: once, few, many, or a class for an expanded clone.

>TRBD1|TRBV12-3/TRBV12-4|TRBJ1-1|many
TGTGCCAGTCAACAGGGGCCTGGCACTGAAGCTTTCTTT
CASQQGPGTEAFF
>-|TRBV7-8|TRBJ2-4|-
TGTGCCAGCAGCTTAGAGCAGCGGGACACAGACACGCAGTACTTC
CASSLEQRDTDTQYF
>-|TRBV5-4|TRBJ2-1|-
TGTGCCAGCAGCTTGTTCGGGAGTGAGGGTGAGCAGTTCTTC
CASSLFGSEGEQFF
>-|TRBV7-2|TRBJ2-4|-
TGTGCCAGCAGCCGGGGCCGAGCCAAAAACACCCAGTACTTC
CASSRGRAKNTQYF
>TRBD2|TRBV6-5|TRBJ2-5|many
TGTGCCAGCAGTTACTCTCTAGCGGGAGCCCGGGAGACCCAGTACTTC
CASSYSLAGARETQYF
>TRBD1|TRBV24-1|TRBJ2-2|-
TGTGCCACCAGTTGGACAGGGAACACCGGGGAGCTGTTTTTT
CATSWTGNTGELFF
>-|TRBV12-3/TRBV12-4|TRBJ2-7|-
TGTGCCAGCAGTTTCACCCCCGGCTACGAGCAGTACTTC
CASSFTPGYEQYF
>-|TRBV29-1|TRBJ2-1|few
TGCAGCGTTGCCCGAGGGGACAATGAGCAGTTCTTC
CSVARGDNEQFF
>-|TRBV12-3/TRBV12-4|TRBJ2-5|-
TGTGCCAGCAGTCCAGGCCGTGGCGAGACCCAGTACTTC
CASSPGRGETQYF
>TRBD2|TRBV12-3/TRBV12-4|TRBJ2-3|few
TGTGCCAGCAGTTTGAGCGGGAGGAGTCTCACAGATACGCAGTATTTT
CASSLSGRSLTDTQYF
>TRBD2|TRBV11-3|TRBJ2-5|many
TGTGCCAGCAGCTCTACTAGCGGAGAGACCCAGTACTTC
CASSSTSGETQYF
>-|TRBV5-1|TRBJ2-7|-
TGCGCCAGCAGCAGGGGGGTAGGTCCCTACGAGCAGTACTTC
CASSRGVGPYEQYF
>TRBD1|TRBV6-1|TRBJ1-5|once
TGTGCCAGCAATACAGGGGATCAGCCCCAGCATTTT
CASNTGDQPQHF
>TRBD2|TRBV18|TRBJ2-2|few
TGTGCCAGCTCACGAGGACTAGCGGGAGACACCGGGGAGCTGTTTTTT
CASSRGLAGDTGELFF
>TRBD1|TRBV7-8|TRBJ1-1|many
TGTGCCAGCAGCCGCGACCTGACAGGGGCGAGGGAAGCTTTCTTT
CASSRDLTGAREAFF
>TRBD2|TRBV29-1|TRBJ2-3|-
TGCAGCGTTAGGCCCCTGACTAGCGGTAGCACAGATACGCAGTATTTT
CSVRPLTSGSTDTQYF
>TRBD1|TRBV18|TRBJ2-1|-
TGTGCCAGCTCACCAGGGACAGTATACAATGAGCAGTTCTTC
CASSPGTVYNEQFF
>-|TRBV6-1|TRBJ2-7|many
TGTGCCAGCAGTCCCTTCCAGGGTGGATACGAGCAGTACTTC
CASSPFQGGYEQYF
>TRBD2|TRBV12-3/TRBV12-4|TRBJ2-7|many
TGTGCCAGCAGCTCACTAGCGGGTGCCTACGAGCAGTACTTC
CASSSLAGAYEQYF
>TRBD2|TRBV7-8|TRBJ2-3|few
TGTGCCAGCAGCTTACAAGCGGGGGGCACAGATACGCAGTATTTT
CASSLQAGGTDTQYF
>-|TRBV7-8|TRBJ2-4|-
TGTGCCTGCCGCCCCTCGGGGCGGAGAGCCAAAAACACGCAGTACTTC
CACRPSGRRAKNTQYF
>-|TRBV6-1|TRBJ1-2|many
TGTGCCAGCAGTCTAACCGGACGGCAGAACTATGGCTACACCTTC
CASSLTGRQNYGYTF
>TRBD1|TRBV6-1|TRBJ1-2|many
TGTGCCAGCAGTCCTACAGGGGGTTATGGCTACACCTTC
CASSPTGGYGYTF
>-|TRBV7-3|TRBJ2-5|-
TGTGCCAGCAGCTTCATACCGGCGGGCCGGATCCAAAACACCCAGTACTTC
CASSFIPAGRIQNTQYF
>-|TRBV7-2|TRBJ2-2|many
TGTGCCAGCAGCCTACAGGGTTGGACCGGGGAGCTGTTTTTT
CASSLQGWTGELFF
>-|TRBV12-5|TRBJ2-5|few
TGTGCTAGTGGCCTAGGACTCCTTCAAGAGACCCAGTACTTC
CASGLGLLQETQYF
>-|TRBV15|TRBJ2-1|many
TGTGCCACCAGCAGAGATGGGGGGATCGATGAGCAGTTCTTC
CATSRDGGIDEQFF
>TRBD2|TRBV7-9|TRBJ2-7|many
TGTGCCAGCAGCTTCCCCATATCGGGACTAGCGACGAGTCGTTACGAGCAGTACTTC
CASSFPISGLATSRYEQYF
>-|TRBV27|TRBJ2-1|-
TGTGCCAGCAGTGGGGGAGCAGGGCCGAGCTCCTACAATGAGCAGTTCTTC
CASSGGAGPSSYNEQFF
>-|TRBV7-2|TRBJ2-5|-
TGTGCCAGCACCCCACAGGGGGGGCGTGGGACAGATACCCAGTACTTC
CASTPQGGRGTDTQYF
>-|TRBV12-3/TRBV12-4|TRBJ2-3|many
TGTGCCAGCAGTTGGGTGGTTAGGGACGCAGATACGCAGTATTTT
CASSWVVRDADTQYF
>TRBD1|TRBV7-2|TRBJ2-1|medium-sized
TGTGCCAGCAGCTTAACGACAGGGGTTAAGGACAATGAGCAGTTCTTC
CASSLTTGVKDNEQFF
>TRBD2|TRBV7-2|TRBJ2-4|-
TGTGCCGGCGGCTTAGATGCGGGGGGCCAGTACTTC
CAGGLDAGGQYF
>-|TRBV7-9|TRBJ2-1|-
TGTGCCGGAAGGAACAGGGATTACAATGAGCAGTTCTTC
CAGRNRDYNEQFF
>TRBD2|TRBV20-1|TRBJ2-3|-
TGCAGTGCTAATAGCGGGACAGATACGCAGTATTTT
CSANSGTDTQYF
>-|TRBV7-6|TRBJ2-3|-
TGTGCCAGCAACGATGGGAGCACAGGTACGCAGTATTTT
CASNDGSTGTQYF
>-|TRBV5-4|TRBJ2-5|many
TGTGCCAGCAGCTTGCCCGAGAAAGAGACCCAGTACTTC
CASSLPEKETQYF
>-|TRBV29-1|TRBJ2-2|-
TGCAGCGTTCAACCTCCTTCCGGGGAGCTGTTTTTT
CSVQPPSGELFF
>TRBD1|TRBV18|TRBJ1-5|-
TGTGCCAGCTCACCTGGGACAGTGGATCAGCCCCAGCATTTT
CASSPGTVDQPQHF
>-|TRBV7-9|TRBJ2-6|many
TGTGCCAGCAGCTCGACTTCGCGTGTCTCTGGGGCCAACGTCCTGACTTTC
CASSSTSRVSGANVLTF
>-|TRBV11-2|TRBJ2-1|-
TGTGCCAGCAGCTTATTCAGGGGCTACGAGCAGTTCTTC
CASSLFRGYEQFF
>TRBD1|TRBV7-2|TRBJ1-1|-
TGTGCCAGCAGCTTAGGACAGGGCACTGAAGCTTTCTTT
CASSLGQGTEAFF
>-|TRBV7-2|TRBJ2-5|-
TGTGCCAGCAGCGGACGGAAGGGGGAGACCCAGTACTTC
CASSGRKGETQYF
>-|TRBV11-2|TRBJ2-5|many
TGTGCCAGCAGCTTAGATCCCCCTCGGGGGACCCAGTACTTC
CASSLDPPRGTQYF
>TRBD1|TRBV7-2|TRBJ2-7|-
TGTGCCAGCAGCTTAGGAGCAGGGGGAGCCTACGAGCAGTACTTC
CASSLGAGGAYEQYF
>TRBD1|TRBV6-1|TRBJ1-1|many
TGTGCCAGCCGGGGACAGGGTCGGATGAACACTGAAGCTTTCTTT
CASRGQGRMNTEAFF
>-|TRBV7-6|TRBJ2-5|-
TGTGCCAGCAGCTTGAGCGCAGGGGTAGAAGAGCAGTACTTC
CASSLSAGVEEQYF
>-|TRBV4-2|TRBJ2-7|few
TGTGCCAGCAGCCAAGTCGGTACAGGGAATTACGAGCAGTACTTC
CASSQVGTGNYEQYF
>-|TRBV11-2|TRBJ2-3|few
TGTGCCAGCAGCGTTAACAGGGGGGGGACAGATACGCAGTATTTT
CASSVNRGGTDTQYF
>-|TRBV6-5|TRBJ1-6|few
TGTGCCAGCAGTTACCTGGGACGGTCTTCACCCCTCCACTTT
CASSYLGRSSPLHF
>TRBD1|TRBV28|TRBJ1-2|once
TGTGCCAGCAATCCCCGGACAGGGGGTTCGGTCTATGGCTACACCTTC
CASNPRTGGSVYGYTF
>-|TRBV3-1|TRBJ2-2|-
TGTGCCAGCAGCCAAGATTGGACTCCGATGGGGAACACCGGGGAGCTGTTTTTT
CASSQDWTPMGNTGELFF
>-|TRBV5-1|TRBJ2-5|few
TGCGCCAGCAGCTTGTACCAAGAGACCCAGTACTTC
CASSLYQETQYF
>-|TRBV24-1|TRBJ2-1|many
TGTGCCACCAGTGATTCGACTAACCGTGCTCAGTTCTTC
CATSDSTNRAQFF
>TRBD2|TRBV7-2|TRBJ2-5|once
TGTGCCAGCGGGGTAGCGGGGCGCCGGGCCCAAGAGATCCAGTACTTC
CASGVAGRRAQEIQYF
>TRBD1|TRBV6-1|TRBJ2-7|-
TGTGCCAGCGGGCGGACAGGGGGCGTCGAGCAGTACTTC
CASGRTGGVEQYF
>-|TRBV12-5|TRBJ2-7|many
TGTGCTAGTGGTTCCTACTACGAGCAGTACTTC
CASGSYYEQYF
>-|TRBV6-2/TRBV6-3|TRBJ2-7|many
TGTGCCAGCACCACCCTCCGAGGGGAGCAGTACTTC
CASTTLRGEQYF
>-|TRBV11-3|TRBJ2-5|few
TGTGCCAGTCCCCTTCGCAGGGAAGAGACCCAGTACTTC
CASPLRREETQYF